This entry is about one T cell receptor (beta chain). The treatment was: around 19 received Ad26.COV2.S at low or high dose, single or two shots; several received placebo; per-sample allocation not given. Day 63 after the first injection of vaccine or placebo was the sampling time. Within Boston, the person who donated was an adult of 18-55 years. Sequencing was performed with immunoSEQ multiplex PCR; in TCRdb, only in-frame clones are kept and a portion is missing. The sample carries 440,000 or so clones, approximately 90% recorded once. This sample is drawn from a study of Ad26.COV2.S vaccination and SARS-CoV-2 variants. Study in general: Sample donor was a member of the COV1001 Ad26.COV2.S trial arm.

The CDR3 length is 13 residues. Germline-derived CDR1 and CDR2 are LGHDT and YNNKEL (reference sequence). Trimming shortened V by 1 base and J by 9 bases, and 10 bases separated the two germline ends. The clonotype comes from a person aged 18-65 years who received the Ad26.COV2.S COVID-19 vaccine or a placebo. Sequenced here: peripheral blood, sampled in a trial of Ad26.COV2.S vaccine versus placebo. J is TRBJ2-1 and V is TRBV3-1 (or the pseudogene TRBV3-2); D unclear. This CDR3 is CASSQVRTGEQFF. Written as DNA, the CDR3 is TGTGCCAGCAGCCAAGTAAGAACGGGTGAGCAGTTCTTC.